This entry lists 29 T cell receptor beta chains sequenced from one sample in a study of T cells after yellow fever vaccination. Using its own MiXCR run on the 5' RACE reads, TCRdb lists one record per CDR3 protein. The repertoire holds some 600,000 distinct CDR3 sequences, around 17% seen once, with approximately 15% in the top ten. The specimen comprised PBMCs, sampled roughly 5 days after the first yellow fever vaccination. These receptors were obtained from a young man who received the YFV17D yellow fever vaccine.

The gene calls are TRBV7-2 and TRBJ1-5; D might be TRBD1 (5 bases). Germline values: CDR1 SGHTA, CDR2 FQGNSA. The CDR3 is made up of 16 amino acids. Trimming took 5 bases from V and 4 from J, leaving 18 bases between them. The CDR3 bases are TGTGCCAGCAGCCCTAGGGCAGGGAGACAAAATCAGCCCCAGCATTTT. Protein sequence: CASSPRAGRQNQPQHF. Looking up the rest from reference TRBV7-2 and TRBJ1-5 gives the full variable domain: GAGVSQSPSNKVTEKGKDVELRCDPISGHTALYWYRQSLGQGLEFLIYFQGNSAPDKSGLPSDRFSAERTGGSVSTLTIQRTQQEDSAVYLCASSPRAGRQNQPQHFGDGTRLSIL.

This chain uses TRBV24-1 with TRBJ1-1; the D gene is possibly TRBD1 (5 bases). Germline CDR1 reads KGHDR; CDR2 reads SFDVKD. Trimming took 9 bases from V and 0 from J, leaving 13 bases between them. The CDR3 loop spans 14 amino acids. CDR3 DNA: TGTGCCACCCGCTCACGGGGGGTGAACACTGAAGCTTTCTTT. This encodes CATRSRGVNTEAFF.

This clonotype was seen just once. Because it lacks the conserved phenylalanine or tryptophan at the end, this CDR3 is likely a read error. The V gene is TRBV7-9, the J gene TRBJ1-5; D remains unclear. The germline V gene encodes CDR1 SEHNR and CDR2 FQNEAQ (reference sequence). This CDR3 contains 16 residues. V was clipped by 3 bases and J by 4 bases, with 16 bases between them. The CDR3 DNA reads as TGTGCCAGCAGCTTGAATAGCGGACCTTTAAATCAGCCCCAGCATTCT. Its translation: CASSLNSGPLNQPQHS.

The chain has TRBV7-3 and TRBJ2-2; D uncertain. Trimming removed 5 bases at V and 5 bases at J, with 9 bases between. This CDR3 has 13 amino acids. From germline, CDR1 is SGHTA and CDR2 FQGTGA. The CDR3 reads CASSPIVTGELFF. In DNA, the CDR3 is TGTGCCAGCAGCCCGATCGTTACCGGGGAGCTGTTTTTT. Variable domain in full (rest from reference TRBV7-3 and TRBJ2-2): GAGVSQTPSNKVTEKGKYVELRCDPISGHTALYWYRQSLGQGPEFLIYFQGTGAADDSGLPNDRFFAVRPEGSVSTLKIQRTERGDSAVYLCASSPIVTGELFFGEGSRLTVL.

This chain connects TRBV13 to TRBJ2-1; the D gene is possibly TRBD2 (7 bases). Trimming removed 0 bases from V and 10 bases from J, with 16 bases in between. The CDR3 covers 15 residues. Germline CDR1 reads PRHDT; CDR2 reads FYEKMQ (reference sequence). DNA for the CDR3: TGTGCCAGCAGCTTAGGCGGGCGGGGGCAGAGGGAGCAGTTCTTC. As protein: CASSLGGRGQREQFF.

The rearrangement links TRBV7-2 to TRBJ1-2; D is undetermined. Germline V gene data show CDR1 as SGHTA and CDR2 as FQGNSA. The CDR3 is 16 residues long. V shed 5 bases and J shed 8 bases, with 24 bases lying between them. The CDR3 coding sequence is TGTGCCAGCAGCCACCAAACCACCACTCCAGGTGCAGGCTACACCTTC. Its protein is CASSHQTTTPGAGYTF.

The CDR3 region is CASSQGSPGQPQHF. CDR3 sequence (DNA): TGTGCCAGCAGCCAAGGCTCTCCAGGCCAGCCCCAGCATTTT. The V and J genes are TRBV4-2 and TRBJ1-5; D remains ambiguous. V dropped 1 base and J dropped 7 bases, with 11 bases sitting between them. CDR3 size: 14 residues. Germline CDR1 LGHNA, CDR2 YNFKEQ.

This clonotype came up many times. V gene TRBV7-2 combines with J gene TRBJ2-3; the D gene is possibly TRBD2 (6 bases). CDR3 length equals 14 residues. V lost 6 bases to trimming and J lost 4 bases, with 14 bases between them. Germline loops: CDR1 SGHTA, CDR2 FQGNSA. CDR3 sequence reads: CASRWAGEADTQYF. CDR3 sequence (DNA): TGTGCCAGCAGGTGGGCCGGGGAGGCAGATACGCAGTATTTT.

The chain carries TRBV7-9 and TRBJ1-6; D remains ambiguous. V was clipped by 2 bases and J by 11 bases, with 13 bases between them. The CDR3 loop spans 14 amino acids. Germline V lookup: CDR1 SEHNR, CDR2 FQNEAQ (reference sequence). CDR3 coding DNA: TGTGCCAGCAGCTTACTTATTGATTGGACACCCCTCCACTTT. Protein: CASSLLIDWTPLHF.

This rearrangement joins TRBV4-1 to TRBJ2-7; D not certain. This CDR3 has 14 amino acids. V was pared by 3 bases and J by 0 bases, with 9 bases between. Germline values: CDR1 MGHRA, CDR2 YSYEKL. The CDR3 DNA is TGCGCCAGCAGCCAGCAGGCATTCTCCTACGAGCAGTACGTC. This sequence encodes CASSQQAFSYEQYV.

The rearrangement uses TRBV5-1 and TRBJ2-1, with TRBD2 identical over 10 bases. This CDR3 is built from 14 residues. V dropped 7 bases and J dropped 6; count of bases not matched to a gene: 7. Per the germline V gene, CDR1 is SGHRS and CDR2 is YFSETQ. This CDR3 reads CASGQTSGLNEQFF. The CDR3 DNA is TGCGCCAGCGGTCAGACTAGCGGGCTCAATGAGCAGTTCTTC.

This clonotype appeared once. The chain recombines TRBV30 with TRBJ1-1; no definite D call. Germline V gene lookup returns CDR1 GTSNPN and CDR2 SVGIG (reference sequence). V lost 4 bases and J lost 0, with 18 bases in between. CDR3 length: 16 amino acids. The CDR3 loop is CAWNKGQAKLNTEAFF. CDR3 in DNA: TGTGCCTGGAATAAGGGTCAGGCTAAATTGAACACTGAAGCTTTCTTT.

The rearrangement links TRBV7-2 to TRBJ1-1; D is undetermined. Germline CDR1 SGHTA, CDR2 FQGNSA. V was trimmed by 5 bases and J by 0 bases, leaving 16 bases between them. The CDR3 has 16 amino acids. The CDR3 bases are TGTGCCAGCAGCCCGCATATGGTATTCATGAACACTGAAGCTTTCTTT. Protein sequence: CASSPHMVFMNTEAFF.

This clonotype was seen a few times. This chain connects TRBV6-4 to TRBJ2-3, with TRBD2 identical over 8 bases. CDR3 length: 16 residues. Germline V gives CDR1 MRHNA, CDR2 SNTAGT. The V segment lost 2 bases and the J segment 5 bases; nucleotides outside the gene matches: 9. Written as DNA, the CDR3 is TGTGCCAGCAGTGACGGGGCGGGGGGACCCGGAGATACGCAGTATTTT. Its translation: CASSDGAGGPGDTQYF.

In this sample, this clonotype turned up a few times. The rearrangement links TRBV6-5 to TRBJ2-4; TRBD2 aligns across 7 bases. Germline CDR1 is MNHEY and CDR2 is SVGAGI. The CDR3 has 15 amino acids. V lost 4 bases, J lost 3 bases, and 6 bases stayed unmatched. CDR3 DNA: TGTGCCAGCAGTTCCCCACTAGCGCACAAAAACATTCAGTACTTC. Encoded protein: CASSSPLAHKNIQYF.

The chain carries TRBV6-1 and TRBJ2-1; D gene uncertain. V was clipped by 1 base and J by 10 bases, with 8 bases between them. Germline assignment: CDR1 MNHNS and CDR2 SASEGT. This CDR3 is 12 amino acids long. The CDR3 is CASSEERWEQFF. CDR3 DNA: TGTGCCAGCAGTGAAGAACGTTGGGAGCAGTTCTTC.

This clonotype has only a few counts. The chain combines TRBV4-1 with TRBJ1-2; no clear D gene. The CDR3 sequence is 16 residues long. V gave up 0 bases and J gave up 0 bases, with 11 bases separating them. Germline CDR1 is MGHRA and CDR2 is YSYEKL. CDR3 protein: CASSQDLGFANYGYTF. DNA for the CDR3: TGCGCCAGCAGCCAAGACTTGGGATTTGCTAACTATGGCTACACCTTC.

J is TRBJ1-6 and V is TRBV4-2, with 8 bases identical to TRBD1. V lost 3 bases to trimming and J lost 8 bases; unmatched junction nucleotides: 12. CDR3 length: 17 amino acids. Germline loops: CDR1 LGHNA, CDR2 YNFKEQ. CDR3 sequence: CASSQVRVGTGYSPLHF. The CDR3 region has the DNA TGTGCCAGCAGCCAGGTACGGGTTGGGACAGGCTATTCACCCCTCCACTTT.

The CDR3 coding sequence is TGTGCCAGCAGCTTTCCCCGGGGAACAGGGCCATATGGCTACACCTTC. Translated: CASSFPRGTGPYGYTF. The chain recombines TRBV7-9 with TRBJ1-2; TRBD1 is a possible D gene (6 bases). The germline V gene has CDR1 SEHNR and CDR2 FQNEAQ (reference sequence). With 3 bases removed from V and 5 bases from J, the gap between germline ends came to 19 bases. This CDR3 is 16 amino acids long.

This clonotype was seen a few times. The V gene is TRBV12-3 or TRBV12-4, the J gene TRBJ1-3; possible D gene TRBD1, 6 bases. The CDR3 is 14 amino acids. V lost 6 bases, J lost 3 bases, and 12 bases lay in between. This CDR3 is CASSHGQYGNTIYF. DNA of the CDR3: TGTGCCAGCAGCCACGGACAGTATGGAAACACCATATATTTT.

This clonotype has more than one count but fewer than ten. The chain joins TRBV9 to TRBJ1-3; D unresolved. This CDR3 has 14 amino acids. The V gene's germline CDR1 is SGDLS and CDR2 YYNGEE. Trimming took off 1 base at V and 0 bases at J, with 5 bases between the two ends. The CDR3 sequence is CASSVLSSGNTIYF. The CDR3 DNA reads TGTGCCAGCAGCGTACTCAGCTCTGGAAACACCATATATTTT.

This clonotype appeared a few times. CDR3 in amino acids: CASSLRGRVGETQYF. CDR3 DNA: TGTGCCAGCAGTTTAAGGGGTCGGGTTGGGGAGACCCAGTACTTC. The chain carries TRBV27 and TRBJ2-5; D possibly corresponds to TRBD1 (5 bases). CDR3 length equals 15 residues. V lost 2 bases to trimming and J lost 5 bases, with 15 bases between them. Germline assignment: CDR1 MNHEY and CDR2 SMNVEV (reference sequence).

The chain carries TRBV5-1 and TRBJ1-4; D is uncertain. Deletions cut 4 bases from V and 8 bases from J, with 15 bases between. Germline V lookup: CDR1 SGHRS, CDR2 YFSETQ. The CDR3 runs to 14 residues. As DNA, the CDR3 is TGCGCCAGCAGCCTCGGTAGGTTGCGGGAAAAACTGTTTTTT. This sequence encodes CASSLGRLREKLFF. Together with reference TRBV5-1 and TRBJ1-4, the CDR3 gives the full variable domain: KAGVTQTPRYLIKTRGQQVTLSCSPISGHRSVSWYQQTPGQGLQFLFEYFSETQRNKGNFPGRFSGRQFSNSRSEMNVSTLELGDSALYLCASSLGRLREKLFFGSGTQLSVL.

The genes are TRBV5-5 and TRBJ2-5, with D perhaps matching TRBD1 (6 bases). Trimming left V 4 bases short and J 5 bases short, with 18 bases between. The CDR3 length is 15 residues. Germline V CDR1 and CDR2: SGHKS, YYEKEE (reference sequence). CDR3 sequence: CASSRGPLQGETQYF. In DNA, the CDR3 is TGTGCCAGCAGCCGGGGTCCCTTACAGGGTGAGACCCAGTACTTC. The full variable domain, completed using reference TRBV5-5 and TRBJ2-5, is DAGVTQSPTHLIKTRGQQVTLRCSPISGHKSVSWYQQVLGQGPQFIFQYYEKEERGRGNFPDRFSARQFPNYSSELNVNALLLGDSALYLCASSRGPLQGETQYFGPGTRLLVL.

This clonotype has only a few counts. The chain recombines TRBV5-1 with TRBJ2-3; D could derive from TRBD1 or TRBD2 (5 bases each). The germline V gene encodes CDR1 SGHRS and CDR2 YFSETQ. The germline V and J ends were trimmed by 0 bases and 6 bases, with 14 bases remaining between them. The CDR3 runs to 15 residues. The CDR3, as DNA: TGCGCCAGCAGCTTGGCCCCGGGACCAGAGGATACGCAGTATTTT. Protein product: CASSLAPGPEDTQYF.

The chain has TRBV5-4 and TRBJ1-6; a possible D gene is TRBD1 (6 bases). Germline CDR1 and CDR2: SGHNT and YYREEE (reference sequence). The ends were cut back, 0 bases at V and 9 bases at J, with 16 bases in the middle. The CDR3 has 16 residues. The DNA for the CDR3 is TGTGCCAGCAGCTTGGATGGACTCACCAGGGGTTCACCCCTCCACTTT. This codes for CASSLDGLTRGSPLHF.

This clonotype was detected only a few times. The V and J genes are TRBV5-1 and TRBJ2-1; 10 bases are shared with TRBD1. Germline V CDR1 and CDR2: SGHRS, YFSETQ. V gave up 4 bases and J gave up 6 bases; unmatched junction bases: 7. This CDR3 is 15 amino acids long. In DNA form, the CDR3 reads TGCGCCAGCAGCGACCGGGACAGGGGTGGCAATGAGCAGTTCTTC. Protein sequence: CASSDRDRGGNEQFF.

The V gene is TRBV4-3, the J gene TRBJ2-5, with 8 bases matching TRBD1. This CDR3 has 15 residues. Germline lookup yields CDR1 LGHNA and CDR2 YSLEER. Trimming cost V 1 base and J 3 bases; bases outside gene matches: 4. CDR3 loop: CASSQAHRGKETQYF. In DNA, the CDR3 is TGCGCCAGCAGCCAAGCGCACAGGGGGAAAGAGACCCAGTACTTC.

This sequence joins TRBV7-9 and TRBJ2-3; possibly TRBD1 for D (5 bases). With 5 bases removed from V and 1 base from J, the gap between germline ends came to 16 bases. This CDR3 comprises 16 residues. CDR1 is SEHNR and CDR2 is FQNEAQ in the germline V gene (reference sequence). The CDR3 bases are TGTGCCAGCAGCCAAAAGTCTGGGGCGGGCACAGATACGCAGTATTTT. Translating it yields CASSQKSGAGTDTQYF.